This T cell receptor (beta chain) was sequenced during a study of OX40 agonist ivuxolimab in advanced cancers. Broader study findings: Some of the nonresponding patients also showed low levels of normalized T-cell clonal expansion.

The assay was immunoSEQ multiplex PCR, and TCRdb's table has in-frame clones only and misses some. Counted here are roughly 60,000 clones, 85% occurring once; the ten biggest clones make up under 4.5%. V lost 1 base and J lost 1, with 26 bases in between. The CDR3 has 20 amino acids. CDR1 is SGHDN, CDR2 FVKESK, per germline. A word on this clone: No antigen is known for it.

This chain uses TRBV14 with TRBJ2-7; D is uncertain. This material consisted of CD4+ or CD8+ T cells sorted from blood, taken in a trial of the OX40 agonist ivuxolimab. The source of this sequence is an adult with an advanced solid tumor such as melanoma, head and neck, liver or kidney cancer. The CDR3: CASSQVVGQHQKMISYEQYF. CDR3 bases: TGTGCCAGCAGCCAAGTGGTTGGCCAGCACCAAAAAATGATATCCTACGAGCAGTACTTC. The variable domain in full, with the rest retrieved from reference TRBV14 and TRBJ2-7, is EAGVTQFPSHSVIEKGQTVTLRCDPISGHDNLYWYRRVMGKEIKFLLHFVKESKQDESGMPNNRFLAERTGGTYSTLKVQPAELEDSGVYFCASSQVVGQHQKMISYEQYFGPGTRLTVT.